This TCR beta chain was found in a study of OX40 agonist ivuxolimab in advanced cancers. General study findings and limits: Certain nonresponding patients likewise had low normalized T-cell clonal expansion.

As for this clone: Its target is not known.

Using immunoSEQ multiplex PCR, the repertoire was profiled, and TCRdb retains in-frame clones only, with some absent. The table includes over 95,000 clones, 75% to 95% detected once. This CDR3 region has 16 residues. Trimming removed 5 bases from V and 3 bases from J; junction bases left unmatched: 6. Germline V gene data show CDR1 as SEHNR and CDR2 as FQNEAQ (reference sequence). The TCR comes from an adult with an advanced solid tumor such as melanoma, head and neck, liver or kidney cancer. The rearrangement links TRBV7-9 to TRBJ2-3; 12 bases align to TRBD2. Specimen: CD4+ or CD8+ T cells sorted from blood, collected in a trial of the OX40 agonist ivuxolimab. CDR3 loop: CASSAGLAGSTDTQYF. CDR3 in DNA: TGTGCCAGCAGCGCTGGACTAGCGGGATCGACAGATACGCAGTATTTT. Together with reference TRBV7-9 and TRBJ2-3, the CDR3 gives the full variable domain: DTGVSQNPRHKITKRGQNVTFRCDPISEHNRLYWYRQTLGQGPEFLTYFQNEAQLEKSRLLSDRFSAERPKGSFSTLEIQRTEQGDSAMYLCASSAGLAGSTDTQYFGPGTRLTVL.